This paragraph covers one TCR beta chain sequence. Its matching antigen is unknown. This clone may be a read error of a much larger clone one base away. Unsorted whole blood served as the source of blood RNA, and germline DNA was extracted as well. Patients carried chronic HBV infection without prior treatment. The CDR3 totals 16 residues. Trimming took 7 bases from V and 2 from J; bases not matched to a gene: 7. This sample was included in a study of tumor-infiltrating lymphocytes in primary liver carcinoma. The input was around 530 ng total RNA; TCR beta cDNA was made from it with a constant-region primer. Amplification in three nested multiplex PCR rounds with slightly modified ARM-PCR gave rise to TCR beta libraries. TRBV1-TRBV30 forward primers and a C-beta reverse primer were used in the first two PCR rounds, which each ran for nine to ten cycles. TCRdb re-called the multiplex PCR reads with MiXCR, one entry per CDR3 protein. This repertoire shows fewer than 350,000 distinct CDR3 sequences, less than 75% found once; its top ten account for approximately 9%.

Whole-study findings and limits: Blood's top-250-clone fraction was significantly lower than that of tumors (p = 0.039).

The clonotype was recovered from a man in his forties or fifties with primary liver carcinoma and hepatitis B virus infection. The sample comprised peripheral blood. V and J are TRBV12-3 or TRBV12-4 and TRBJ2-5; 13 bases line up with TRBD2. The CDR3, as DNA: TGTGCCAGCATCCTTGCGGGACTAGCGGGACAAGAGACCCAGTACTTC. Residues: CASILAGLAGQETQYF.